This passage covers 17 T cell receptor beta chains from one sample sequenced in a study of metastatic and nonmetastatic thyroid tumors. Via MiXCR, TCRdb re-called the PCR reads. The repertoire includes approximately 25,000 clones, about 26% of them detected once, and around 17% sits in the top ten. No treatment had been given to any patient before thyroid surgery. Sequencing input: blood. These receptors originate from a male donor with papillary thyroid cancer or a benign thyroid nodule (not recorded which). Some clones in this sample may be carry-over from other donors' samples.

This clone was found many times. The chain combines TRBV12-3 or TRBV12-4 with TRBJ1-1; 7 bases map to TRBD1. The junction had 8 bases not matched to a gene; V was cut back by 8 bases and J by 2 bases. CDR3 size: 14 residues. The CDR3 region is CASSPRGGNTEAFF. CDR3 nucleotides: TGTGCCAGCTCCCCCAGGGGGGGAAACACTGAAGCTTTCTTT.

This clone has at least ten counts. This chain joins TRBV29-1 and TRBJ2-1, with D unresolved. Between the trimmed V and J ends, which lost 8 bases and 1 base, there was a span of 9 bases. The V gene's germline CDR1 is SQVTM and CDR2 ANQGSEA. The CDR3 spans 12 residues. The CDR3 coding sequence is TGCAGCCCCGTTTTTTCCTACAATGAGCAGTTCTTC. Amino acid sequence: CSPVFSYNEQFF.

Here the CDR3 reads CASSLTNTGELFF. Written as DNA, the CDR3 is TGTGCCAGCAGCTTAACGAACACCGGGGAGCTGTTTTTT. The gene calls are TRBV11-2 and TRBJ2-2, with D uncertain. The CDR3 has 13 residues. Trimming stripped 2 bases from V and 0 bases from J, with 1 base between. CDR1 is SGHAT and CDR2 is FQNNGV in the germline V gene.

In its sample, this clone was seen once. V gene TRBV19 combines with J gene TRBJ1-1; TRBD1 is a possible D gene (5 bases). The germline gives CDR1 LNHDA, CDR2 SQIVND (reference sequence). The V end was cut by 6 bases, the J end by 0 bases, with 17 bases between. The CDR3 sequence is 16 residues long. The CDR3 coding sequence is TGTGCCAGTAGACACCCGTGGGGCAATATGAACACTGAAGCTTTCTTT. Residues: CASRHPWGNMNTEAFF. Full variable domain (missing parts from reference TRBV19 and TRBJ1-1): DGGITQSPKYLFRKEGQNVTLSCEQNLNHDAMYWYRQDPGQGLRLIYYSQIVNDFQKGDIAEGYSVSREKKESFPLTVTSAQKNPTAFYLCASRHPWGNMNTEAFFGQGTRLTVV.

This clone was observed at least ten times. The chain links TRBV20-1 to TRBJ2-3; 7 bases fit TRBD2. CDR1 and CDR2 (germline): DFQATT, SNEGSKA (reference sequence). J lost 6 bases, V lost 2 bases, and 5 bases had no gene match. The CDR3 loop spans 13 amino acids. CDR3 in amino acids: CSARLPSGDTQYF. The DNA of the CDR3 is TGCAGTGCTAGACTGCCTAGCGGTGATACGCAGTATTTT.

This rearrangement joins TRBV28 to TRBJ1-5; D uncertain. CDR1 is MDHEN and CDR2 is SYDVKM in the germline V gene. Between the trimmed V and J ends, which lost 0 bases and 5 bases, there was a span of 11 bases. This CDR3 region has 15 residues. The CDR3 sequence is CASSLWGEVHQPQHF. The CDR3 nucleotides read TGTGCCAGCAGTTTATGGGGCGAGGTACATCAGCCCCAGCATTTT.

This clone is labeled as medium-sized. The chain carries TRBV28 and TRBJ2-7, with 8 bases lining up with TRBD2. The J segment lost 3 bases and the V segment lost 7 bases, leaving 5 bases of the junction unmatched. The germline CDR1 and CDR2 sequences are MDHEN and SYDVKM. The CDR3 runs to 13 residues. The DNA for the CDR3 is TGTGCCAGCATCCCAGCGGGAGACTACGAGCAGTACTTC. Its protein product is CASIPAGDYEQYF.

The chain has TRBV27 and TRBJ2-7; perhaps TRBD2 as D (5 bases). This CDR3 has 13 residues. V was pared by 10 bases and J by 6 bases, with 19 bases between. Germline CDR1 MNHEY, CDR2 SMNVEV (reference sequence). The CDR3 nucleotides are TGTGCCACCCAAGGTCGGGGATTGGTCGAGCAGTACTTC. Its translation is CATQGRGLVEQYF.

J is TRBJ1-4 and V is TRBV5-1; possible D gene TRBD1, 6 bases. The germline CDR1 and CDR2 sequences are SGHRS and YFSETQ. This CDR3 contains 14 residues. V was shortened by 3 bases and J by 6 bases, with 12 bases between the two germline ends. CDR3 sequence reads: CASSYGQPDEKLFF. The CDR3 bases are TGCGCCAGCAGCTACGGACAGCCGGATGAAAAACTGTTTTTT.

With respect to this clone: A much bigger clone sits one base away, suggesting this may be a read error. The rearrangement uses TRBV25-1 and TRBJ1-2, with TRBD1 identical over 8 bases. Germline V gene lookup returns CDR1 MGHDK and CDR2 SYGVNS. V lost 3 bases to trimming and J lost 10 bases; unmatched junction nucleotides: 7. The CDR3 length is 13 residues. This chain's CDR3 is CASSEQGARVYTF. CDR3 DNA sequence: TGTGCCAGCAGTGAGCAGGGGGCCAGAGTCTACACCTTC.

In this sample, this clone turned up many times. Other nucleotide sequences from this sample produce the same CDR3. The CDR3: CASSALRESDTQYF. CDR3 in DNA: TGTGCCAGCAGTGCTCTACGGGAGTCAGATACGCAGTATTTT. J is TRBJ2-3 and V is TRBV6-1; D perhaps matches TRBD2 (6 bases). Germline V gene sequence: CDR1 MNHNS, CDR2 SASEGT. Between the trimmed V and J ends, which lost 4 bases and 4 bases, there was a span of 12 bases. This CDR3 spans 14 amino acids.

V is TRBV9 and J is TRBJ1-4, with no clear D. CDR1 and CDR2 (germline): SGDLS, YYNGEE. Between the trimmed V and J ends, which lost 0 bases and 11 bases, there was a span of 17 bases. The CDR3 covers 15 residues. In DNA, the CDR3 is TGTGCCAGCAGCGTAGGAAGGGATCGGGCTGTCAAACTGTTTTTT. Its protein is CASSVGRDRAVKLFF.

As for this clone: A much larger clone is a single base away; this may be a read error. This same CDR3 is encoded by further DNA sequences in the sample. The rearrangement joins TRBV3-1 to TRBJ2-3, with D perhaps being TRBD1 or TRBD2 (6 bases each). Germline assignment: CDR1 LGHDT and CDR2 YNNKEL (reference sequence). V lost 5 bases and J 5 bases, leaving 8 bases between the germline ends. This CDR3 has 12 amino acids. The DNA of the CDR3 is TGTGCCAGCAGCAGGGGGGAAGATACGCAGTATTTT. Its translation: CASSRGEDTQYF.

This clone was seen ten or more times. The chain combines TRBV7-7 with TRBJ2-2; 10 bases line up with TRBD2. The CDR3 length is 17 residues. J gave up 4 bases and V 2 bases, and 7 bases lay outside the gene matches. Germline values: CDR1 SSHAT, CDR2 FNYEAQ (reference sequence). The CDR3 nucleotides are TGTGCCAGCAGCTTAACAAACCTAGCGGGAGTCACCGGGGAGCTGTTTTTT. Amino acid sequence: CASSLTNLAGVTGELFF. The whole variable domain, filled in from reference TRBV7-7 and TRBJ2-2, reads GAGVSQSPRYKVTKRGQDVTLRCDPISSHATLYWYQQALGQGPEFLTYFNYEAQPDKSGLPSDRFSAERPEGSISTLTIQRTEQRDSAMYRCASSLTNLAGVTGELFFGEGSRLTVL.

This clone ranks as medium-sized. The rearrangement joins TRBV28 to TRBJ2-7; D not resolved. Deletions cut 4 bases from V and 2 bases from J, with 6 bases between. The germline V gene encodes CDR1 MDHEN and CDR2 SYDVKM. There are 12 residues in the CDR3. DNA for the CDR3: TGTGCCAGCAGTTACTTCACCTACGAGCAGTACTTC. Translating gives CASSYFTYEQYF.

There are a few counts of this clone. V is TRBV28 and J is TRBJ2-2; D is undetermined. Between the trimmed V and J ends, which lost 7 bases and 6 bases, there was a span of 18 bases. The CDR3 consists of 15 residues. CDR1 is MDHEN, CDR2 SYDVKM, per germline. CDR3 in amino acids: CASIPDVVRSGELFF. The CDR3 coding sequence is TGTGCCAGCATACCTGACGTGGTCAGGTCCGGGGAGCTGTTTTTT.

The table lists this clone with a few counts. The V gene is TRBV30, the J gene TRBJ1-6, with TRBD1 identical over 7 bases. This CDR3 contains 15 residues. Losses at the gene ends were 0 bases for V and 6 bases for J; bases not matched to a gene: 5. Germline assignment: CDR1 GTSNPN and CDR2 SVGIG (reference sequence). Here the CDR3 DNA reads TGTGCCTGGAGTGTCCGAGACAGGGCTAATTCACCCCTCCACTTT. Translating gives CAWSVRDRANSPLHF.